The 25 T cell receptor beta chains presented below share a single source sample, sequenced in a study of blood T cell repertoires in COVID-19. The method was immunoSEQ multiplex PCR; TCRdb's version includes in-frame clones alone and lacks a portion of them. The sample has 150,000 to 200,000 clones, 60% to 85% seen once. The sequencing sample was made of peripheral blood. Receptors were obtained from a man aged 55 to 69 with acute or convalescent COVID-19.

The chain combines TRBV3-1 (or the pseudogene TRBV3-2) with TRBJ2-5; 8 nucleotides agree with TRBD1. V shed 1 base, J shed 0 bases, and the junction held 4 bases outside the gene matches. This CDR3 has 16 amino acids. CDR1 and CDR2 (germline): LGHDT, YNNKEL (reference sequence). Written as DNA, the CDR3 is TGTGCCAGCAGCCAAGCAGGGGGCTCGTACCAAGAGACCCAGTACTTC. This encodes CASSQAGGSYQETQYF.

This chain uses TRBV27 with TRBJ1-5; D call uncertain. The CDR3 is 15 amino acids. Germline CDR1 is MNHEY and CDR2 is SMNVEV (reference sequence). The V and J ends lost 2 bases and 1 base respectively, with 9 bases between them. CDR3 sequence: CASSLSPLSNQPQHF. The CDR3, as DNA: TGTGCCAGCAGTTTAAGCCCTCTAAGCAATCAGCCCCAGCATTTT.

Of note for this clone: Other nucleotide sequences in the sample specify the same CDR3. The chain links TRBV5-6 to TRBJ2-3, with 9 bases that match TRBD1. This CDR3 is built from 15 residues. V lost 4 bases, J lost 0 bases, and 3 bases stayed unmatched. Germline CDR1 is SGHDT and CDR2 is YYEEEE. The CDR3, as DNA: TGTGCCAGCAGCCTCGGACAGGGGAGCACAGATACGCAGTATTTT. It translates to CASSLGQGSTDTQYF.

Points on this clone: The same CDR3 also results from other DNA sequences found in this sample. V gene TRBV18 combines with J gene TRBJ1-2; 7 nucleotides line up with TRBD1. Trimming took 3 bases from V and 5 from J; bases not matched to a gene: 3. The CDR3 covers 13 residues. The germline V gene encodes CDR1 KGHSH and CDR2 LQKENI. The CDR3 spells CASSPGQDYGYTF. As DNA, the CDR3 is TGTGCCAGCTCACCCGGACAGGATTATGGCTACACCTTC.

In regard to this clone: Other DNA variants within this sample encode the same CDR3. The chain recombines TRBV29-1 with TRBJ1-2, with 8 positions matching TRBD1. The CDR3 extends over 13 amino acids. Germline V gene sequence: CDR1 SQVTM, CDR2 ANQGSEA. Trimming cost V 7 bases and J 4 bases; bases outside gene matches: 8. CDR3 loop: CSARTGLFYGYTF. The CDR3 bases are TGCAGCGCACGGACAGGGTTATTCTATGGCTACACCTTC.

The chain has TRBV18 and TRBJ1-2; D is perhaps TRBD1 (5 bases). The CDR3 totals 13 residues. Germline CDR1 is KGHSH and CDR2 is LQKENI. With 3 bases removed from V and 10 bases from J, the gap between germline ends came to 15 bases. The CDR3 DNA sequence: TGTGCCAGCTCACCTTCCAGGGAACCCCCCTACACCTTC. It is translated as CASSPSREPPYTF. Full variable domain (rest looked up from reference TRBV18 and TRBJ1-2): NAGVMQNPRHLVRRRGQEARLRCSPMKGHSHVYWYRQLPEEGLKFMVYLQKENIIDESGMPKERFSAEFPKEGPSILRIQQVVRGDSAAYFCASSPSREPPYTFGSGTRLTVV.

The chain uses TRBV11-2 and TRBJ2-7; a weak D match, TRBD1 (6 bases). This CDR3 contains 15 residues. Germline values: CDR1 SGHAT, CDR2 FQNNGV. Trimming pared 2 bases from V and 3 bases from J, leaving 14 bases between. The CDR3 is CASSLITGRVYEQYF. The CDR3 nucleotides are TGTGCCAGCAGCTTAATCACAGGGAGAGTCTACGAGCAGTACTTC.

The chain has TRBV30 and TRBJ2-3; 7 positions match TRBD2. This CDR3 has 15 residues. J gave up 2 bases and V 0 bases, and 5 bases lay outside the gene matches. Per the germline V gene, CDR1 is GTSNPN and CDR2 is SVGIG (reference sequence). The CDR3, as DNA: TGTGCCTGGAGTGTTTCTAGCGGACTCACAGATACGCAGTATTTT. Its protein is CAWSVSSGLTDTQYF.

The chain links TRBV10-2 to TRBJ2-3; no clear D gene. Germline V CDR1 and CDR2: WSHSY, SAAADI. V lost 4 bases, J lost 2 bases, and 7 bases lay in between. The length of the CDR3 is 13 residues. CDR3 in amino acids: CASSGYYTDTQYF. The CDR3 DNA is TGCGCCAGCAGTGGATACTACACAGATACGCAGTATTTT.

The gene calls are TRBV5-1 and TRBJ2-5; tentatively, D is TRBD2 (5 bases). The CDR3 length is 13 residues. Germline CDR1 reads SGHRS; CDR2 reads YFSETQ. V lost 2 bases and J lost 5, with 10 bases in between. CDR3: CASSFGGQETQYF. Here the CDR3 DNA reads TGCGCCAGCAGCTTCGGCGGGCAGGAGACCCAGTACTTC.

The V gene is TRBV11-1, the J gene TRBJ2-2, with no clear D. The CDR3 runs to 14 residues. The V gene's germline CDR1 is SGHAT and CDR2 FQDESV (reference sequence). The V and J ends lost 5 bases and 1 base respectively, with 8 bases between them. The DNA for the CDR3 is TGTGCCAGCAGCCAAACCGGGAACACCGGGGAGCTGTTTTTT. It specifies CASSQTGNTGELFF.

This clone was picked up a small number of times. This chain uses TRBV10-3 with TRBJ2-3; 10 nucleotides line up with TRBD2. The CDR3 length is 17 residues. Germline CDR1 is ENHRY and CDR2 is SYGVKD. V lost 0 bases to trimming and J lost 1 base; unmatched junction nucleotides: 4. The chain's CDR3 is CAISESRAGGRTDTQYF. CDR3 coding DNA: TGTGCCATCAGTGAGTCGAGAGCGGGGGGGCGCACAGATACGCAGTATTTT.

J is TRBJ2-1 and V is TRBV5-4; 7 nucleotides match TRBD2. Germline CDR1 reads SGHNT; CDR2 reads YYREEE (reference sequence). V gave up 4 bases and J gave up 9 bases; unmatched junction bases: 13. The CDR3 extends over 15 amino acids. CDR3 in DNA: TGTGCCAGCAGCGGCGGGGGATCCTCCCCGAGTGAGCAGTTCTTC. Translating it yields CASSGGGSSPSEQFF.

The chain joins TRBV21-1 to TRBJ1-1; the D call of TRBD1 is as the table states it, not checked on the DNA. TRBV21-1 counts as a pseudogene. The CDR3 covers 13 residues. The CDR3, as DNA: TGTGCCAGCAGCAAGCCCAGGGGGGCGGCAGCTTTCTTT. This translates into CASSKPRGAAAFF.

The J gene is TRBJ1-6, the V gene TRBV5-8; unclear D gene. In germline, CDR1 is SGHTS, CDR2 YDEGEE. Trimming took 4 bases from V and 0 from J, leaving 14 bases between them. The CDR3 is 17 amino acids. The CDR3 region is CASSKPWSSSYNSPLHF. DNA of the CDR3: TGTGCCAGCAGCAAGCCGTGGTCGAGCTCCTATAATTCACCCCTCCACTTT.

This clone was observed a single time. The V and J genes are TRBV5-1 and TRBJ2-7; 9 bases align to TRBD1. The CDR3 spans 15 residues. Trimming took 4 bases from V and 5 from J; bases not matched to a gene: 10. Germline V gene data show CDR1 as SGHRS and CDR2 as YFSETQ. This chain's CDR3 is CASSIGQGIRHEQYF. The CDR3 nucleotides are TGCGCCAGCAGCATCGGACAGGGGATAAGGCACGAGCAGTACTTC.

This clone appeared a single time. J is TRBJ2-3 and V is TRBV7-3; 11 nucleotides align to TRBD2. This CDR3 comprises 15 residues. Per germline, CDR1 SGHTA and CDR2 FQGTGA. After removal of 5 bases from V and 6 bases from J, the junction contained 7 bases not matched to a gene. For the CDR3, the DNA is TGTGCCAGCAGCGAATTAGCGGGGGGGACGGATACGCAGTATTTT. Translated, it gives CASSELAGGTDTQYF.

V is TRBV29-1 and J is TRBJ1-2; D is perhaps TRBD1 (5 bases). CDR1 and CDR2 from the germline V gene are SQVTM and ANQGSEA. Trimming took 5 bases from V and 5 from J, leaving 27 bases between them. The CDR3 totals 17 residues. The CDR3 spells CSVRGSRQTIKGYGYTF. The CDR3, as DNA: TGCAGCGTTAGGGGAAGCAGACAGACCATTAAAGGGTATGGCTACACCTTC. The full variable domain, its missing parts supplied by reference TRBV29-1 and TRBJ1-2, is SAVISQKPSRDICQRGTSLTIQCQVDSQVTMMFWYRQQPGQSLTLIATANQGSEATYESGFVIDKFPISRPNLTFSTLTVSNMSPEDSSIYLCSVRGSRQTIKGYGYTFGSGTRLTVV.

The rearrangement uses TRBV12-5 and TRBJ1-1; no firm D call. V was clipped by 0 bases and J by 7 bases, with 12 bases between them. Looked up from germline, CDR1 is LGHNT and CDR2 is FRNRAP. This CDR3 contains 14 residues. The chain's CDR3 is CASGLVWAANEAFF. CDR3 bases: TGTGCTAGTGGTTTGGTGTGGGCAGCTAATGAAGCTTTCTTT.

This chain connects TRBV11-2 to TRBJ1-1; no firm D call. V lost 1 base and J 0 bases, leaving 15 bases between the germline ends. The CDR3 is made up of 17 amino acids. In germline, CDR1 is SGHAT, CDR2 FQNNGV. CDR3 protein: CASSLVMGRRLNTEAFF. In nucleotides, the CDR3 is TGTGCCAGCAGCTTAGTAATGGGTCGCAGGCTGAACACTGAAGCTTTCTTT.

The chain is built from TRBV14 and TRBJ2-2, with 8 bases aligning to TRBD1. J lost 4 bases, V lost 4 bases, and 5 bases had no gene match. This CDR3 region has 15 residues. Germline V gene lookup returns CDR1 SGHDN and CDR2 FVKESK. CDR3 coding DNA: TGTGCCAGCAGCCCTCGGACAGGGCGCACCGGGGAGCTGTTTTTT. The encoded protein is CASSPRTGRTGELFF.

Only one count was recorded for this clone. The chain is built from TRBV28 and TRBJ2-7; tentatively, D is TRBD1 (5 bases). Trimming took 4 bases from V and 5 from J, leaving 6 bases between them. In germline, CDR1 is MDHEN, CDR2 SYDVKM. This CDR3 is built from 11 residues. As DNA, the CDR3 is TGTGCCAGCAGTTACAGGAACGAGCAGTACTTC. Protein: CASSYRNEQYF.

This chain uses TRBV2 with TRBJ2-3; unclear D gene. The CDR3 runs to 14 residues. Germline CDR1 SNHLY, CDR2 FYNNEI. The V end lost 2 bases, the J end lost 4 bases, and 10 bases lay between the germline ends. The CDR3 protein is CASSELPGSDTQYF. The CDR3 nucleotides read TGTGCCAGCAGTGAATTGCCCGGGTCAGATACGCAGTATTTT.

This chain connects TRBV15 to TRBJ1-3, with 7 bases that match TRBD1. Losses at the gene ends were 2 bases for V and 4 bases for J; bases not matched to a gene: 11. CDR1 and CDR2 from the germline V gene are LNHNV and YYDKDF (reference sequence). The CDR3 is made up of 17 amino acids. The CDR3 loop reads CATSRTSGRGLGNTIYF. CDR3 DNA sequence: TGTGCCACCAGCAGAACCTCCGGGAGGGGGCTAGGAAACACCATATATTTT.

The sample holds one count of this clone. The CDR3 spells CASRRGLSYEQYF. The CDR3 region has the DNA TGCGCCAGCAGGAGGGGGCTATCCTACGAGCAGTACTTC. This chain joins TRBV5-1 and TRBJ2-7; 7 bases align to TRBD1. The V segment lost 5 bases and the J segment 1 base; nucleotides outside the gene matches: 3. The CDR3 extends over 13 amino acids. The V gene's germline CDR1 is SGHRS and CDR2 YFSETQ.